The 7 T cell receptor beta chains listed next were all sequenced from one sample in a study of CD4+ T cells in melanoma. TCRdb keeps only in-frame clones here, not all; method: immunoSEQ multiplex PCR. The table lists about 140,000 clones, roughly 91% of them singletons. These receptors came from a human donor with melanoma.

This clone occurred once. This rearrangement joins TRBV5-5 to TRBJ1-5; 10 nucleotides match TRBD1. Trimming at V came to 3 bases and at J to 4 bases, leaving 1 base not matched to a gene. CDR1 is SGHKS and CDR2 is YYEKEE in the germline V gene (reference sequence). This CDR3 spans 14 amino acids. The CDR3: CASSSGQGNQPQHF. The DNA of the CDR3 is TGTGCCAGCAGCTCGGGACAGGGGAATCAGCCCCAGCATTTT.

The chain carries TRBV4-1 and TRBJ2-5, with 9 bases aligning to TRBD2. This CDR3 region has 17 residues. Per germline, CDR1 MGHRA and CDR2 YSYEKL. V lost 0 bases and J lost 2; bases outside the gene matches: 7. The CDR3 reads CASSQDFEAGGQETQYF. CDR3 DNA: TGCGCCAGCAGCCAAGATTTTGAGGCGGGGGGGCAAGAGACCCAGTACTTC.

This sequence joins TRBV5-4 and TRBJ2-2; 7 nucleotides match TRBD1. Germline trimming cut 0 bases from V and 4 bases from J; bases unmatched to any gene: 3. The CDR3 has 15 residues. The germline gives CDR1 SGHNT, CDR2 YYREEE (reference sequence). The CDR3 sequence is CASSLAGGSTGELFF. The DNA of the CDR3 is TGTGCCAGCAGCTTGGCAGGGGGTTCCACCGGGGAGCTGTTTTTT.

The chain joins TRBV2 to TRBJ2-4, with D perhaps given as TRBD1 or TRBD2 (5 bases each). CDR3 length: 14 amino acids. In germline, CDR1 is SNHLY, CDR2 FYNNEI. The V end was cut by 8 bases, the J end by 2 bases, with 13 bases between. The CDR3 sequence: CASREGEPKNIQYF. The CDR3, as DNA: TGTGCCAGCCGAGAAGGGGAGCCCAAAAACATTCAGTACTTC.

As regards this clone: Germline is not matched at one junction end, which may reflect a read error. This sequence joins TRBV9 and TRBJ2-7; 8 bases fit TRBD1. This CDR3 is built from 13 residues. Per the germline V gene, CDR1 is SGDLS and CDR2 is YYNGEE. CDR3 region: CASSQGQDYGQYF. For the CDR3, the DNA is TGTGCCAGCAGCCAGGGACAGGACTACGGGCAGTACTTC.

This chain links TRBV7-3 with TRBJ1-5; D not resolved. Germline V gives CDR1 SGHTA, CDR2 FQGTGA. CDR3 length: 13 residues. V was shortened by 3 bases and J by 9 bases, with 12 bases between the two germline ends. The CDR3 loop reads CASSLDGSGPQHF. CDR3 DNA: TGTGCCAGCAGCTTGGACGGTTCTGGGCCCCAGCATTTT.

This chain's CDR3 is CASGQYDSAFF. As DNA, the CDR3 is TGTGCCAGCGGCCAGTACGACAGCGCTTTCTTT. This chain links TRBV25-1 with TRBJ1-1; TRBD1 is a possible D gene (5 bases). Trimming took 8 bases from V and 11 from J, leaving 15 bases between them. The CDR3 is 11 residues long. The germline gives CDR1 MGHDK, CDR2 SYGVNS.